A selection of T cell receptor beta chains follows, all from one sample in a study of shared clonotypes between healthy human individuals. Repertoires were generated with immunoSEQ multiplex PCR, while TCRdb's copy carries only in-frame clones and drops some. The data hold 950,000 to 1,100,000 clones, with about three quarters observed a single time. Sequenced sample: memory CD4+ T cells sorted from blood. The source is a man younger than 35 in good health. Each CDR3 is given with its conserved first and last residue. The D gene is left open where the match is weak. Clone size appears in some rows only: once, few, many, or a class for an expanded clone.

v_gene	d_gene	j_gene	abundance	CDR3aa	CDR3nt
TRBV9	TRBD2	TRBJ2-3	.	CASSPSTSGGADTQYF	TGTGCCAGCAGCCCTTCGACTAGCGGGGGGGCAGATACGCAGTATTTT
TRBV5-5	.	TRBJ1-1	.	CASSFGKNTEAFF	TGTGCCAGCAGCTTTGGCAAGAACACTGAAGCTTTCTTT
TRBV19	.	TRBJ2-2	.	CASSPRYPNTGELFF	TGTGCCAGTAGCCCCAGGTACCCGAACACCGGGGAGCTGTTTTTT
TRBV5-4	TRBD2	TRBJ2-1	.	CASSSPSGTSGRLQNNEQFF	TGTGCCAGCAGCTCGCCCTCCGGGACTAGCGGGAGGCTACAGAACAATGAGCAGTTCTTC
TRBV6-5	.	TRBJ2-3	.	CASTSRADTQYF	TGTGCCAGCACCTCCCGGGCGGATACGCAGTATTTT
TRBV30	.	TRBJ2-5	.	CAWSVLGETQYF	TGTGCCTGGAGTGTACTTGGAGAGACCCAGTACTTC
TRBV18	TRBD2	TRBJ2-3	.	CASSPGLAIFSDTQYF	TGTGCCAGCTCACCCGGACTAGCAATTTTCTCAGATACGCAGTATTTT
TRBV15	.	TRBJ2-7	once	CATSLARTYEQYF	TGTGCCACCAGTTTAGCGAGAACCTACGAGCAGTACTTC
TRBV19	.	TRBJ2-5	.	CASSILSEYQTQYF	TGTGCCAGTAGTATTCTCAGTGAGTACCAGACCCAGTACTTC
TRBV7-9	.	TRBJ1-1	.	CASSLGFTNTEAFF	TGTGCCAGCAGCTTAGGATTCACGAACACTGAAGCTTTCTTT
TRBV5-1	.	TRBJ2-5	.	CASSLGGSPETQYF	TGCGCCAGCAGCTTGGGAGGCAGTCCAGAGACCCAGTACTTC
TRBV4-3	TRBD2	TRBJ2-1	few	CASSQYAGAASYNEQFF	TGCGCCAGCAGCCAGTATGCGGGAGCCGCCTCCTACAATGAGCAGTTCTTC
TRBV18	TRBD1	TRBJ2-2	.	CASSQGAVNTGELFF	TGTGCCAGCTCACAGGGGGCCGTGAACACCGGGGAGCTGTTTTTT
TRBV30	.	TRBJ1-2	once	CAWSVRGAGSYGYTF	TGTGCCTGGAGTGTACGTGGGGCAGGGAGCTATGGCTACACCTTC
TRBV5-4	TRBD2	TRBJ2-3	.	CASSLRGGVTDTQYF	TGTGCCAGCAGCTTGCGGGGGGGTGTGACAGATACGCAGTATTTT
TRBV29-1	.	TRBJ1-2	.	CSVSGYTF	TGCAGCGTTAGTGGCTACACCTTC